This TCR beta chain was captured in a study of T cell responses to AZD1222 COVID-19 vaccine. About this clone: Its antigen is not identified.

Profiling relied on immunoSEQ multiplex PCR, and the TCRdb table lists in-frame clones only, not all of them. The data contain approximately 120,000 clones, roughly 82% of them singletons. The V end was cut by 4 bases, the J end by 3 bases, with 16 bases between. The CDR3 extends over 15 amino acids. Germline loops: CDR1 SGHNT, CDR2 YYREEE (reference sequence). The study, taken as a whole, reports: Sampling captured repertoires only after the peak T cell response.

The sample in question was peripheral blood, obtained 28 days after the second AZD1222 dose. The chain recombines TRBV5-4 with TRBJ1-1; tentatively, D is TRBD1 (6 bases). The receptor was isolated from an adult who received the AZD1222 COVID-19 vaccine. The CDR3, as DNA: TGTGCCAGCAGCCTCGGTAGGCCAGGGGACACTGAAGCTTTCTTT. Translation gives CASSLGRPGDTEAFF.